This T cell receptor (beta chain) stems from a study of OX40 agonist ivuxolimab in advanced cancers. V shed 6 bases and J 3 bases; nucleotides not matched to a gene: 7. This CDR3 has 14 amino acids. The V gene's germline CDR1 is MNHEY and CDR2 SVGAGI. TCRdb's copy holds only in-frame clones and misses some; the assay was immunoSEQ multiplex PCR. The sample contains tens of thousands of clones, about 94% of which appear only once. This TCR was sampled from an adult with an advanced solid tumor such as melanoma, head and neck, liver or kidney cancer. The input for sequencing was CD4+ or CD8+ T cells sorted from blood, taken in a trial of the OX40 agonist ivuxolimab. V is TRBV6-5 and J is TRBJ1-2; 7 bases fit TRBD1. CDR3 amino acids: CASRSPGTDYGYTF. In nucleotides, the CDR3 is TGTGCCAGCAGAAGCCCCGGGACAGACTATGGCTACACCTTC.